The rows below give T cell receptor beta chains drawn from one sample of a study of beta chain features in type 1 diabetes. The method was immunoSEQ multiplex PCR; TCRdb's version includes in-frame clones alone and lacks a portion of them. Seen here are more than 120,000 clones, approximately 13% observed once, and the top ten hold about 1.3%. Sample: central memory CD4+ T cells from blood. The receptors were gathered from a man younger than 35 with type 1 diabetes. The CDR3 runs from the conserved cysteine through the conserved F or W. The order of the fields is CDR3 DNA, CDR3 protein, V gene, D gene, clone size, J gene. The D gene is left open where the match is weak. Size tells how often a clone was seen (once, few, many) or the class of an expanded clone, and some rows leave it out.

CDR3nt: TGTGCCAGCAGCCTACGAGCCACTGAAGCTTTCTTT
CDR3aa: CASSLRATEAFF
v_gene: TRBV6-1
d_gene: -
abundance: -
j_gene: TRBJ1-1

CDR3nt: TGTGCCAGCAGTCCTCGGACAGGGGACCTCTACGAGCAGTACTTC
CDR3aa: CASSPRTGDLYEQYF
v_gene: TRBV27
d_gene: TRBD1
abundance: -
j_gene: TRBJ2-7

CDR3nt: TGCGCCAGCAGCCAAGATATAAGGGTACATGGCTACACCTTC
CDR3aa: CASSQDIRVHGYTF
v_gene: TRBV4-1
d_gene: -
abundance: few
j_gene: TRBJ1-2

CDR3nt: TGTGCCAGCAGCTTCCACGGGGGGAGCATCAACTATGGCTACACCTTC
CDR3aa: CASSFHGGSINYGYTF
v_gene: TRBV11-2
d_gene: -
abundance: -
j_gene: TRBJ1-2

CDR3nt: TGTGCCAGCAGCTTAGATTGGGGAGGTAACATGAACACTGAAGCTTTCTTT
CDR3aa: CASSLDWGGNMNTEAFF
v_gene: TRBV13
d_gene: -
abundance: few
j_gene: TRBJ1-1

CDR3nt: TGCGCCAGCAGTCCCGGACAGACCACCGGGGAGCTGTTTTTT
CDR3aa: CASSPGQTTGELFF
v_gene: TRBV5-1
d_gene: -
abundance: -
j_gene: TRBJ2-2

CDR3nt: TGTGCCAGCCAAGGGGGATTTGGGGCCAACGTCCTGACTTTC
CDR3aa: CASQGGFGANVLTF
v_gene: TRBV28
d_gene: -
abundance: many
j_gene: TRBJ2-6

CDR3nt: TGCAGCGCGCCGGGTCAGACCCAAGAGACCCAGTACTTC
CDR3aa: CSAPGQTQETQYF
v_gene: TRBV29-1
d_gene: -
abundance: -
j_gene: TRBJ2-5

CDR3nt: TGTGCCAGCAGCGTAGGTAGCGGGGGGAACACCGGGGAGCTGTTTTTT
CDR3aa: CASSVGSGGNTGELFF
v_gene: TRBV9
d_gene: TRBD2
abundance: -
j_gene: TRBJ2-2

CDR3nt: TGCGCCAGCAGTCAAATTGGCAGCCTGAGGTTGGACTATGGCTACACCTTC
CDR3aa: CASSQIGSLRLDYGYTF
v_gene: TRBV23-1
d_gene: -
abundance: few
j_gene: TRBJ1-2

CDR3nt: TGTGCCAGCAGTGAAGAAGTGTGGGGCGGCTACACCTTC
CDR3aa: CASSEEVWGGYTF
v_gene: TRBV6-4
d_gene: -
abundance: -
j_gene: TRBJ1-2

CDR3nt: TGTGCCAGCAGCGTAGGCCAGCGGGGGGCCGGAGAGACCCAGTACTTC
CDR3aa: CASSVGQRGAGETQYF
v_gene: TRBV9
d_gene: TRBD2
abundance: -
j_gene: TRBJ2-5

CDR3nt: TGTGCCAGCAGCGTGAGGGGCAGCGATCAGCCCCAGCATTTT
CDR3aa: CASSVRGSDQPQHF
v_gene: TRBV9
d_gene: -
abundance: few
j_gene: TRBJ1-5

CDR3nt: TGCGCCACCCACACCGGGACTAGTCAAGATACGCAGTATTTT
CDR3aa: CATHTGTSQDTQYF
v_gene: TRBV5-1
d_gene: TRBD2
abundance: few
j_gene: TRBJ2-3

CDR3nt: TGTGCCAGCAGCCGTCCCCCGGGGGGGATCACAGATACGCAGTATTTT
CDR3aa: CASSRPPGGITDTQYF
v_gene: TRBV7-9
d_gene: TRBD2
abundance: few
j_gene: TRBJ2-3

CDR3nt: TGTGCCAGCAGCGATCCCCTGAAAGCCTTTTTGGTCTTC
CDR3aa: CASSDPLKAFLVF
v_gene: TRBV5-8
d_gene: -
abundance: few
j_gene: TRBJ2-1

CDR3nt: TGCGCCAGCAGCCAAGTGGAGATGGGAGGTAACACAGATACGCAGTATTTT
CDR3aa: CASSQVEMGGNTDTQYF
v_gene: TRBV4-1
d_gene: -
abundance: -
j_gene: TRBJ2-3

CDR3nt: TGTGCCAGCAGCTCCTTGAGGGCAATCACTGAAGCTTTCTTT
CDR3aa: CASSSLRAITEAFF
v_gene: TRBV14
d_gene: -
abundance: -
j_gene: TRBJ1-1

CDR3nt: TGTGCCATCAGAACGGACAGCCGAACCGGGGAGCTGTTTTTT
CDR3aa: CAIRTDSRTGELFF
v_gene: TRBV10-3
d_gene: -
abundance: -
j_gene: TRBJ2-2

CDR3nt: TGTGCCAGCAGCTTAGGGACAGCTAACTATGGCTACACCTTC
CDR3aa: CASSLGTANYGYTF
v_gene: TRBV7-9
d_gene: -
abundance: -
j_gene: TRBJ1-2

CDR3nt: TGTGCCACCAGCAGACCAAACTCGGCGGGGGCAGATACGCAGTATTTT
CDR3aa: CATSRPNSAGADTQYF
v_gene: TRBV15
d_gene: TRBD2
abundance: few
j_gene: TRBJ2-3

CDR3nt: TGTGCCAGCAGCTTGTTCGGAGGGGGCAATAATTCACCCCTCCACTTT
CDR3aa: CASSLFGGGNNSPLHF
v_gene: TRBV5-6
d_gene: TRBD1
abundance: -
j_gene: TRBJ1-6

CDR3nt: TGTGCCAGCAGCGCCGGGACAGGGGGAATCGAGCAGTACTTC
CDR3aa: CASSAGTGGIEQYF
v_gene: TRBV7-6
d_gene: TRBD1
abundance: few
j_gene: TRBJ2-7

CDR3nt: TGTGCCAGCAGCTTACAGGGTTCCTACAATGAGCAGTTCTTC
CDR3aa: CASSLQGSYNEQFF
v_gene: TRBV7-9
d_gene: -
abundance: -
j_gene: TRBJ2-1

CDR3nt: TGTGCCAGCAGCTTAGATTCACAGAGAGGAGAATATGGCTACACCTTC
CDR3aa: CASSLDSQRGEYGYTF
v_gene: TRBV7-9
d_gene: -
abundance: few
j_gene: TRBJ1-2

CDR3nt: TGTGCCGCGGGGACAGCCAGTGCCTCCACTGAAGCTTTCTTT
CDR3aa: CAAGTASASTEAFF
v_gene: TRBV30
d_gene: TRBD1
abundance: many
j_gene: TRBJ1-1

CDR3nt: TGTGCCAGCAGCCCGGGACAGGGCGTCGATGGCTACACCTTC
CDR3aa: CASSPGQGVDGYTF
v_gene: TRBV5-6
d_gene: TRBD1
abundance: -
j_gene: TRBJ1-2

CDR3nt: TGTGCCAGCAGCTTAGGGGTCGGGGGACATGAAAAACTGTTTTTT
CDR3aa: CASSLGVGGHEKLFF
v_gene: TRBV7-7
d_gene: -
abundance: few
j_gene: TRBJ1-4

CDR3nt: TGTGCCAGCAGCCAGACAGGGCTTAATGAAAAACTGTTTTTT
CDR3aa: CASSQTGLNEKLFF
v_gene: TRBV2
d_gene: TRBD1
abundance: few
j_gene: TRBJ1-4

CDR3nt: TGTGCCAGCAGCTTAGCTCGGCGAATGGATTCACCCCTCCACTTT
CDR3aa: CASSLARRMDSPLHF
v_gene: TRBV11-3
d_gene: -
abundance: few
j_gene: TRBJ1-6

CDR3nt: TGCAGCGTTGAAAATGGAGGGGAGACCCAGTACTTC
CDR3aa: CSVENGGETQYF
v_gene: TRBV29-1
d_gene: -
abundance: few
j_gene: TRBJ2-5

CDR3nt: TGCAGCGTTGAAGTAAGGGGTAATGACTACGAGCAGTACTTC
CDR3aa: CSVEVRGNDYEQYF
v_gene: TRBV29-1
d_gene: -
abundance: few
j_gene: TRBJ2-7

CDR3nt: TGTGCCAGCAGCGCTACAGGGGGTCCCGAAAAACTGTTTTTT
CDR3aa: CASSATGGPEKLFF
v_gene: TRBV9
d_gene: TRBD1
abundance: -
j_gene: TRBJ1-4

CDR3nt: TGTGCCAGCAGCTTGCAGGGCTCCTACGAGCAGTACTTC
CDR3aa: CASSLQGSYEQYF
v_gene: TRBV5-4
d_gene: -
abundance: -
j_gene: TRBJ2-7

CDR3nt: TGTGCCAGCAGCCCCCCACGGGACAGGGGGTACTCTGGCTACACCTTC
CDR3aa: CASSPPRDRGYSGYTF
v_gene: TRBV7-9
d_gene: TRBD1
abundance: -
j_gene: TRBJ1-2

CDR3nt: TGTGCCAGCACCTTACGGACGGCGAACACCGGGGAGCTGTTTTTT
CDR3aa: CASTLRTANTGELFF
v_gene: TRBV7-9
d_gene: -
abundance: -
j_gene: TRBJ2-2

CDR3nt: TGCAGCGTTGGCTTGGGACAGGGATTCGTCGATGAGCAGTTCTTC
CDR3aa: CSVGLGQGFVDEQFF
v_gene: TRBV29-1
d_gene: TRBD1
abundance: many
j_gene: TRBJ2-1

CDR3nt: TGTGCCAGCAGCGTTCAGTCAGTGAACACCGGGGAGCTGTTTTTT
CDR3aa: CASSVQSVNTGELFF
v_gene: TRBV9
d_gene: -
abundance: many
j_gene: TRBJ2-2

CDR3nt: TGTGCCAGCAAAAGGGGGACAGCGAACACCGGGGAGCTGTTTTTT
CDR3aa: CASKRGTANTGELFF
v_gene: TRBV28
d_gene: TRBD1
abundance: few
j_gene: TRBJ2-2

CDR3nt: TGTGCCAGCAGCGTGTCTGTTGACAATGAGCAGTTCTTC
CDR3aa: CASSVSVDNEQFF
v_gene: TRBV9
d_gene: -
abundance: -
j_gene: TRBJ2-1

CDR3nt: TGTGCCAGCTCACCCCCCGGGGGCCGGCGGGACGAGCAGTACTTC
CDR3aa: CASSPPGGRRDEQYF
v_gene: TRBV18
d_gene: -
abundance: few
j_gene: TRBJ2-7